This passage covers 28 T cell receptor beta chains from one sample sequenced in a study of PD-1 blockade in mismatch repair-deficient tumors. Using immunoSEQ multiplex PCR, the repertoire was profiled, and TCRdb retains in-frame clones only, with some absent. The sample records 120,000 or so clones, 86% being singletons. The sample in question was peripheral blood, obtained 44 weeks after starting pembrolizumab. Receptors were obtained from an adult with mismatch repair-deficient cancer.

This rearrangement joins TRBV9 to TRBJ1-5; maybe TRBD1 (6 bases). There are 15 residues in the CDR3. Trimming pared 0 bases from V and 7 bases from J, leaving 14 bases between. The germline gives CDR1 SGDLS, CDR2 YYNGEE. The CDR3 region is CASSVGTGRWQPQHF. CDR3 DNA sequence: TGTGCCAGCAGCGTAGGTACAGGGCGGTGGCAGCCCCAGCATTTT.

The chain joins TRBV12-1 to TRBJ1-1; the table's TRBD1 call for D was not verified on the DNA. TRBV12-1 is deemed a pseudogene. The CDR3 runs to 16 residues. The CDR3 loop reads CASSFANRNYATEAFF. CDR3 DNA sequence: TGTGCCAGCAGCTTTGCTAACAGGAACTATGCCACTGAAGCTTTCTTT.

This chain links TRBV5-1 with TRBJ1-1; D is perhaps TRBD1 (6 bases). Trimming stripped 0 bases from V and 3 bases from J, with 9 bases between. The CDR3 loop spans 14 amino acids. Germline assignment: CDR1 SGHRS and CDR2 YFSETQ. The CDR3 DNA reads TGCGCCAGCAGCTTGGCCGGGGGGCACACTGAAGCTTTCTTT. Amino acid sequence: CASSLAGGHTEAFF.

The DNA for the CDR3 is TGCGCCAGCAGTGAGTTACTAGGCTACGAGCAGTACTTC. Translating it yields CASSELLGYEQYF. The rearrangement links TRBV10-1 to TRBJ2-7; a possible D gene is TRBD2 (5 bases). The CDR3 spans 13 residues. CDR1 is WNHNN, CDR2 SYGVQD, per germline (reference sequence). V shed 1 base and J shed 3 bases, with 7 bases lying between them.

The V call is TRBV7-2, the J call TRBJ1-1; D unresolved. V lost 5 bases, J lost 1 base, and 17 bases lay in between. Germline-derived CDR1 and CDR2 are SGHTA and FQGNSA. The CDR3 is 16 residues long. The CDR3 DNA is TGTGCCAGCAGCCTACCCGATTTAGGGTGGAACACTGAAGCTTTCTTT. Translating it yields CASSLPDLGWNTEAFF.

This clone appeared once. The chain recombines TRBV7-2 with TRBJ2-3, with 9 bases that match TRBD1. With 0 bases clipped from V and 4 bases from J, the junction kept 5 bases outside the gene matches. This CDR3 contains 16 residues. CDR1 SGHTA and CDR2 FQGNSA come from the germline V gene. CDR3 region: CASSLAGTGFADTQYF. CDR3 nucleotide sequence: TGTGCCAGCAGCTTAGCCGGGACAGGGTTTGCAGATACGCAGTATTTT.

This clone has only a few counts. This chain uses TRBV6-5 with TRBJ2-7; possibly TRBD1 for D (5 bases). Germline CDR1 and CDR2: MNHEY and SVGAGI. Trimming took off 0 bases at V and 9 bases at J, with 12 bases between the two ends. The CDR3 length is 13 residues. The CDR3 region is CASSYSRQTGQYF. The CDR3 DNA reads as TGTGCCAGCAGTTACTCGAGACAGACGGGGCAGTACTTC.

This clone appeared a single time. This chain joins TRBV6-1 and TRBJ1-2; D is unclear. From germline, CDR1 is MNHNS and CDR2 SASEGT. Trimming stripped 7 bases from V and 4 bases from J, with 13 bases between. This CDR3 spans 13 amino acids. The CDR3 coding sequence is TGTGCCAGCACCAAGACAAACAGCTATGGCTACACCTTC. Translated: CASTKTNSYGYTF.

This rearrangement joins TRBV11-1 to TRBJ2-3; D is possibly TRBD1 (6 bases). V gave up 2 bases and J gave up 5 bases, with 14 bases separating them. This CDR3 spans 15 amino acids. From germline, CDR1 is SGHAT and CDR2 FQDESV (reference sequence). CDR3 sequence (DNA): TGTGCCAGCAGCTTATCAGCCAGGGGTGAAGATACGCAGTATTTT. Translated, it gives CASSLSARGEDTQYF.

The rearrangement joins TRBV7-9 to TRBJ2-1; the match to TRBD2 covers 7 bases. Germline-derived CDR1 and CDR2 are SEHNR and FQNEAQ (reference sequence). This CDR3 is built from 15 residues. The V and J ends lost 1 base and 5 bases, in that order; junction bases with no gene match: 5. This CDR3 is CASSLVREIDNEQFF. The DNA for the CDR3 is TGTGCCAGCAGCTTAGTGCGGGAGATCGACAATGAGCAGTTCTTC.

CDR3 residues: CASSGGGGTDTQYF. CDR3 DNA sequence: TGTGCCAGCAGTGGGGGGGGCGGCACAGATACGCAGTATTTT. The chain recombines TRBV6-5 with TRBJ2-3, with D possibly TRBD2 on 7 matching bases. Germline V CDR1 and CDR2: MNHEY, SVGAGI. The CDR3 is made up of 14 amino acids. V shed 5 bases and J shed 1 base, with 10 bases lying between them.

This rearrangement joins TRBV27 to TRBJ2-7; a possible D gene is TRBD1 (6 bases). The CDR3 spans 16 residues. Trimming pared 2 bases from V and 4 bases from J, leaving 18 bases between. CDR1 is MNHEY, CDR2 SMNVEV, per germline (reference sequence). CDR3: CASSLNFPGQEYEQYF. CDR3 sequence (DNA): TGTGCCAGCAGTTTAAATTTTCCGGGACAAGAATACGAGCAGTACTTC.

Notes on this clone: Other DNA sequences of this sample code for an identical CDR3. The chain uses TRBV9 and TRBJ2-1; D is unclear. The CDR3 sequence is 12 residues long. Trimming cost V 0 bases and J 6 bases, with 4 bases left between them. CDR1 is SGDLS, CDR2 YYNGEE, per germline. DNA of the CDR3: TGTGCCAGCAGCGTAGACGGCAATGAGCAGTTCTTC. Translated: CASSVDGNEQFF.

The V call is TRBV7-2, the J call TRBJ2-5; the D is unclear. The CDR3 covers 15 residues. Trimming shortened V by 1 base and J by 1 base, and 10 bases separated the two germline ends. Germline values: CDR1 SGHTA, CDR2 FQGNSA. CDR3 DNA: TGTGCCAGCAGCTTAGGGTGGGGTATCCAAGAGACCCAGTACTTC. It encodes CASSLGWGIQETQYF.

This rearrangement joins TRBV5-1 to TRBJ1-2; 9 nucleotides agree with TRBD1. From germline, CDR1 is SGHRS and CDR2 YFSETQ. This CDR3 is built from 14 residues. V was pared by 3 bases and J by 8 bases, with 8 bases of the junction left unmatched. CDR3 protein: CASSYLQGAEGYTF. The DNA for the CDR3 is TGCGCCAGCAGCTACCTACAGGGGGCGGAAGGCTACACCTTC. Full variable domain (rest looked up from reference TRBV5-1 and TRBJ1-2): KAGVTQTPRYLIKTRGQQVTLSCSPISGHRSVSWYQQTPGQGLQFLFEYFSETQRNKGNFPGRFSGRQFSNSRSEMNVSTLELGDSALYLCASSYLQGAEGYTFGSGTRLTVV.

Only one count was recorded for this clone. V gene TRBV28 combines with J gene TRBJ2-2; 9 nucleotides align to TRBD1. Germline values: CDR1 MDHEN, CDR2 SYDVKM. This CDR3 region has 14 residues. V dropped 8 bases and J dropped 3; count of bases not matched to a gene: 4. CDR3 in amino acids: CASYRQGDTGELFF. The CDR3 DNA reads as TGTGCCAGCTATAGACAGGGGGACACCGGGGAGCTGTTTTTT.

As for this clone: This same CDR3 is encoded by further DNA sequences in the sample. The gene calls are TRBV30 and TRBJ1-2; unclear D gene. Trimming left V 0 bases short and J 5 bases short, with 4 bases between. CDR1 is GTSNPN and CDR2 is SVGIG in the germline V gene (reference sequence). The CDR3 is made up of 11 amino acids. The CDR3 reads CAWSVGYGYTF. The CDR3 region has the DNA TGTGCCTGGAGTGTAGGTTATGGCTACACCTTC.

This clone showed up just a few times. The J gene is TRBJ2-7, the V gene TRBV19, with a possible D match to TRBD2 (5 bases). This CDR3 spans 13 amino acids. V shed 5 bases and J shed 3 bases, with 11 bases lying between them. CDR1 LNHDA and CDR2 SQIVND come from the germline V gene (reference sequence). The CDR3 nucleotides are TGTGCCAGTAGTTCTGGACTCGACTACGAGCAGTACTTC. Protein product: CASSSGLDYEQYF.

The rearrangement uses TRBV6-5 and TRBJ1-2; no reliable D call. The CDR3 spans 13 residues. The germline V gene encodes CDR1 MNHEY and CDR2 SVGAGI. V dropped 5 bases and J dropped 8 bases, with 15 bases sitting between them. The CDR3 DNA reads TGTGCCAGCAGTCTTAACCGTGGGTACGGCTACACCTTC. This gives the protein CASSLNRGYGYTF.

Remarks on this clone: Other DNA sequences of this sample code for an identical CDR3. The J gene is TRBJ2-3, the V gene TRBV11-2; D call uncertain. This CDR3 region has 11 residues. Germline V lookup: CDR1 SGHAT, CDR2 FQNNGV. Between the trimmed V and J ends, which lost 1 base and 6 bases, there was a span of 2 bases. The CDR3 reads CASSLGDTQYF. CDR3 coding DNA: TGTGCCAGCAGCTTAGGCGATACGCAGTATTTT.

This chain connects TRBV25-1 to TRBJ2-7, with 8 nucleotides matching TRBD2. This CDR3 is built from 15 residues. The junction had 11 bases not matched to a gene; V was cut back by 5 bases and J by 5 bases. Per the germline V gene, CDR1 is MGHDK and CDR2 is SYGVNS. CDR3 loop: CASSKTGTRNHEQYF. CDR3 in DNA: TGTGCCAGCAGTAAGACCGGGACTAGAAATCACGAGCAGTACTTC.

V and J are TRBV30 and TRBJ2-1; 13 bases match TRBD2. The CDR3 runs 17 residues. In germline, CDR1 is GTSNPN, CDR2 SVGIG (reference sequence). With 3 bases clipped from V and 3 bases from J, the junction kept 8 bases outside the gene matches. CDR3 in DNA: TGTGCCTGGAGGGTCCGAGGACTAGCGGGAGTCTACAATGAGCAGTTCTTC. Residues: CAWRVRGLAGVYNEQFF.

The genes are TRBV29-1 and TRBJ2-7; D call uncertain. Germline V gene sequence: CDR1 SQVTM, CDR2 ANQGSEA. Trimming removed 0 bases at V and 0 bases at J, with 12 bases between. This CDR3 contains 15 residues. The CDR3, as DNA: TGCAGCGTTGAAGAGGCGAAAGTCGGCTCCTACGAGCAGTACTTC. Its translation: CSVEEAKVGSYEQYF.

This clone was seen only a few times. V gene TRBV27 combines with J gene TRBJ2-2; maybe TRBD1 (5 bases). The V and J ends lost 5 bases and 3 bases respectively, with 10 bases between them. Germline CDR1 is MNHEY and CDR2 is SMNVEV (reference sequence). The CDR3 consists of 14 residues. The DNA for the CDR3 is TGTGCCAGCAGTACCGACAGATACACCGGGGAGCTGTTTTTT. Amino acid sequence: CASSTDRYTGELFF.

The chain uses TRBV12-5 and TRBJ2-7, with 7 bases lining up with TRBD1. CDR3 length equals 14 residues. Germline CDR1 and CDR2: LGHNT and FRNRAP. After removal of 6 bases from V and 2 bases from J, the junction contained 7 bases not matched to a gene. As DNA, the CDR3 is TGTGCTAGTGGAGGGCCTACAGGGGCCTACGAGCAGTACTTC. Translation: CASGGPTGAYEQYF.

The rearrangement joins TRBV5-1 to TRBJ2-1; D is undetermined. V lost 3 bases and J 8 bases, leaving 6 bases between the germline ends. Germline loops: CDR1 SGHRS, CDR2 YFSETQ. The CDR3 extends over 11 amino acids. The CDR3 reads CASSSPHEQFF. The CDR3, as DNA: TGCGCCAGCAGCTCCCCTCATGAGCAGTTCTTC.

This rearrangement joins TRBV7-6 to TRBJ2-1; TRBD2 agrees at 8 bases. Germline V lookup: CDR1 SGHVS, CDR2 FNYEAQ. V trimming: 2 bases; J trimming: 9 bases; junction bases outside the gene matches: 9. The CDR3 sequence is 15 residues long. The CDR3 loop reads CASSLISGMGGEQFF. The DNA for the CDR3 is TGTGCCAGCAGCTTAATTAGCGGGATGGGGGGTGAGCAGTTCTTC.

This rearrangement joins TRBV5-1 to TRBJ2-7; 15 bases map to TRBD2. Germline CDR1 SGHRS, CDR2 YFSETQ. The CDR3 consists of 14 residues. Trimming took 4 bases from V and 12 from J; bases not matched to a gene: 8. CDR3 in DNA: TGCGCCAGCAGCACTGGACTAGCGGGAGGGCCCCGGTACTTC. This translates into CASSTGLAGGPRYF.